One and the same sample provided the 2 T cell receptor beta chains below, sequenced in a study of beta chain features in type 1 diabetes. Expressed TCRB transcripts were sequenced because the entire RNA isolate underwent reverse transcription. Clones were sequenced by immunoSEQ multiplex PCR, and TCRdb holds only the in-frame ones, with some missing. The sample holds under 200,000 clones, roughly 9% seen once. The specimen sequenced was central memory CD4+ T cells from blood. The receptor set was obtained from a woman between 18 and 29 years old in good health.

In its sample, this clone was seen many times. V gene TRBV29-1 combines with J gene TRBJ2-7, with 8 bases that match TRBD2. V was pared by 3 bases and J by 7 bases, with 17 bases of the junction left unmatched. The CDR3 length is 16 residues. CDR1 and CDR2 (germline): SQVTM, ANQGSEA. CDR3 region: CSVDRVEAGGWGEQYF. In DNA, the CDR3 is TGCAGCGTTGACAGGGTAGAGGCGGGAGGCTGGGGGGAGCAGTACTTC.

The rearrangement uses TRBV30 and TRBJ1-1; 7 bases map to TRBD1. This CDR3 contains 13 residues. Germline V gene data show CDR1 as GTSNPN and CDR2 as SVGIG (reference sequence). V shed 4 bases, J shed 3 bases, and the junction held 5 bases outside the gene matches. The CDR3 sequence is CAWTRDRDTEAFF. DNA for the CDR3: TGTGCCTGGACACGTGACAGGGACACTGAAGCTTTCTTT.